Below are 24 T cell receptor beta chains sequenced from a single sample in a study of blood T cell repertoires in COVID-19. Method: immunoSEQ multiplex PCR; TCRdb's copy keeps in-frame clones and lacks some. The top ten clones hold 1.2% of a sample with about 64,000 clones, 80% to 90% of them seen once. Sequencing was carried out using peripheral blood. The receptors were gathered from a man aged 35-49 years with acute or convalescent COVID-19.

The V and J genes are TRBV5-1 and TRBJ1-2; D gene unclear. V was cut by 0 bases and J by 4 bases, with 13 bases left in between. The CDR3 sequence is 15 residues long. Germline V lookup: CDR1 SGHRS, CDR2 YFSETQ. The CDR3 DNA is TGCGCCAGCAGCTTGGGGTCCGGGAGCATCTATGGCTACACCTTC. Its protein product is CASSLGSGSIYGYTF.

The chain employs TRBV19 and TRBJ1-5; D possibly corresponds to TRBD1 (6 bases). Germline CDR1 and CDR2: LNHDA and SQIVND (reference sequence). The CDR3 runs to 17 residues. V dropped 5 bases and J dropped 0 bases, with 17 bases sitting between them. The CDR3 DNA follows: TGTGCCAGTAGTGCCCCGGGACAAAAAGTTAGCAATCAGCCCCAGCATTTT. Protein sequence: CASSAPGQKVSNQPQHF. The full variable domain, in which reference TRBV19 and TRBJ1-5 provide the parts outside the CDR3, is DGGITQSPKYLFRKEGQNVTLSCEQNLNHDAMYWYRQDPGQGLRLIYYSQIVNDFQKGDIAEGYSVSREKKESFPLTVTSAQKNPTAFYLCASSAPGQKVSNQPQHFGDGTRLSIL.

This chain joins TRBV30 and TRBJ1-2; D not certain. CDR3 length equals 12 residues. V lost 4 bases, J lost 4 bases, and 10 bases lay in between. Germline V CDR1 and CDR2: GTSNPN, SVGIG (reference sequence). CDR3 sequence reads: CAWTDTAYGYTF. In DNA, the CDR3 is TGTGCCTGGACCGACACCGCCTATGGCTACACCTTC.

CDR3 in DNA: TGTGCCAGCAGCGAGAACAGGGGAGTCAACGAGCAGTACTTC. This sequence encodes CASSENRGVNEQYF. J is TRBJ2-7 and V is TRBV5-8; 7 bases line up with TRBD1. This CDR3 has 14 residues. Germline assignment: CDR1 SGHTS and CDR2 YDEGEE. V shed 4 bases, J shed 5 bases, and the junction held 9 bases outside the gene matches.

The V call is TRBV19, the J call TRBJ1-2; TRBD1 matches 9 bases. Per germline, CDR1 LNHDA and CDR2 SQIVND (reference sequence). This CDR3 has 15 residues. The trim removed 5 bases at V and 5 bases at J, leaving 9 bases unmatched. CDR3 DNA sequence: TGTGCCAGTAGTGCCCGGGACAGGGCTGGGTATGGCTACACCTTC. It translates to CASSARDRAGYGYTF. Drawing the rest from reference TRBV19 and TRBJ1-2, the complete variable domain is DGGITQSPKYLFRKEGQNVTLSCEQNLNHDAMYWYRQDPGQGLRLIYYSQIVNDFQKGDIAEGYSVSREKKESFPLTVTSAQKNPTAFYLCASSARDRAGYGYTFGSGTRLTVV.

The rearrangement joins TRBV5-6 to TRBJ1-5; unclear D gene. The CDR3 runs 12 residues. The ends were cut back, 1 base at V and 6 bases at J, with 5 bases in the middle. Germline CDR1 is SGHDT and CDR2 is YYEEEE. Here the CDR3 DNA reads TGTGCCAGCAGCTTGCCGGGTCAGCCCCAGCATTTT. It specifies CASSLPGQPQHF.

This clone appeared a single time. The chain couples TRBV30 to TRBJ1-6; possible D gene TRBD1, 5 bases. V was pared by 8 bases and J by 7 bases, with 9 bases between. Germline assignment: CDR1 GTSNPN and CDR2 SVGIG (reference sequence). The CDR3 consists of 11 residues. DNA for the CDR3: TGTGCCGGAGGGGAGAATTCACCCCTCCACTTT. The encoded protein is CAGGENSPLHF.

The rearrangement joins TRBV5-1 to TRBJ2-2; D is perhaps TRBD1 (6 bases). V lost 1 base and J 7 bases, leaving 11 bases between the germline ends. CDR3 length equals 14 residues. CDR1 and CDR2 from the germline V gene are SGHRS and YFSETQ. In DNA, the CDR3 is TGCGCCAGCAGCTTGTTGGACAGCTACGGGGAGCTGTTTTTT. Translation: CASSLLDSYGELFF.

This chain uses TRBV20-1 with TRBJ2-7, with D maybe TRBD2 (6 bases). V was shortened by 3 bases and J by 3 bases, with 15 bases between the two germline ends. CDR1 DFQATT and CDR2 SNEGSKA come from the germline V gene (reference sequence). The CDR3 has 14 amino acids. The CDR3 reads CSASRREFGYEQYF. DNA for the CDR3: TGCAGTGCTAGTAGGCGGGAATTCGGCTACGAGCAGTACTTC.

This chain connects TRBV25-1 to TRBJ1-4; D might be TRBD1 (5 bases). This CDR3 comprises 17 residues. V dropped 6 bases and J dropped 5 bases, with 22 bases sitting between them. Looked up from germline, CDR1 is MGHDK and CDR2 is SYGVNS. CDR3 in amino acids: CASRAPRFGTGNEKLFF. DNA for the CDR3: TGTGCCAGCAGGGCTCCCAGGTTCGGGACTGGAAATGAAAAACTGTTTTTT.

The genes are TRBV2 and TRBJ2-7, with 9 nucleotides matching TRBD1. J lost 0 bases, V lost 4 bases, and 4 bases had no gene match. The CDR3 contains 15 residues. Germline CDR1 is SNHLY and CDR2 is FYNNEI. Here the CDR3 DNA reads TGTGCCAGCAGTGTGGACAGGGGACTCTCCTACGAGCAGTACTTC. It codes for CASSVDRGLSYEQYF.

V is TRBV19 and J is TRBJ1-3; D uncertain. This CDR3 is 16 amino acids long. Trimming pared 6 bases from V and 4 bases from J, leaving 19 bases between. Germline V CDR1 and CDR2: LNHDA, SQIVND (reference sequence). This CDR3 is CASSGNPGGGGNTIYF. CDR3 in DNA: TGTGCCAGTAGCGGAAACCCGGGCGGAGGCGGAAACACCATATATTTT. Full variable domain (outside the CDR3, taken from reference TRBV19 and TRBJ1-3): DGGITQSPKYLFRKEGQNVTLSCEQNLNHDAMYWYRQDPGQGLRLIYYSQIVNDFQKGDIAEGYSVSREKKESFPLTVTSAQKNPTAFYLCASSGNPGGGGNTIYFGEGSWLTVV.

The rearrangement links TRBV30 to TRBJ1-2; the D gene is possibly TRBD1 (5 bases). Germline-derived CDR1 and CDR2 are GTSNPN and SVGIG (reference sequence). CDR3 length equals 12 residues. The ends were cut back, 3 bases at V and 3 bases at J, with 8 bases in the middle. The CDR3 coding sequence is TGTGCCTGGAGCGCAGGGCACTATGGCTACACCTTC. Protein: CAWSAGHYGYTF.

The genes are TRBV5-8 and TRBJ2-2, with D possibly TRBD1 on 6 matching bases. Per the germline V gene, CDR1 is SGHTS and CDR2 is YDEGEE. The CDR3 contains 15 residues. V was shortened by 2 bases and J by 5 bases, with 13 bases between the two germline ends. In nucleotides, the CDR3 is TGTGCCAGCAGCTTTACAGGGTCGGGAACCGGGGAGCTGTTTTTT. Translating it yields CASSFTGSGTGELFF.

The CDR3 coding sequence is TGTGCCAGCAGCCAAAGCGGGGGCACAGATACGCAGTATTTT. This gives the protein CASSQSGGTDTQYF. This rearrangement joins TRBV7-3 to TRBJ2-3; 7 positions agree with TRBD2. CDR1 SGHTA and CDR2 FQGTGA come from the germline V gene. The CDR3 extends over 14 amino acids. The ends lost 5 bases at V and 1 base at J; junction bases unmatched: 3.

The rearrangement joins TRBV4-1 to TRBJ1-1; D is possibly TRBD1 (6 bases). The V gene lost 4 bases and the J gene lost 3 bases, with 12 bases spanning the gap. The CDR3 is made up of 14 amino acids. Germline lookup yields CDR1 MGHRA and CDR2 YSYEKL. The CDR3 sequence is CASSRTQGYTEAFF. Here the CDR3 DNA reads TGCGCCAGCAGCCGTACCCAGGGGTACACTGAAGCTTTCTTT.

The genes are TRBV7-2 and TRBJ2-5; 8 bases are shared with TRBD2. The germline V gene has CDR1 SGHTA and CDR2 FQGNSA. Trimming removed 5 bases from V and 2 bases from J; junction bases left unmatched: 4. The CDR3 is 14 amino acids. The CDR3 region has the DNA TGTGCCAGCAGCCGGGGGGGGGCGCAAGAGACCCAGTACTTC. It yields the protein CASSRGGAQETQYF.

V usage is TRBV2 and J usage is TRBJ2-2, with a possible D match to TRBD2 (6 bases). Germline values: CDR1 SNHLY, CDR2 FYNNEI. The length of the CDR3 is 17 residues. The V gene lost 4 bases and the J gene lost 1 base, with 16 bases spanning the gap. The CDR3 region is CASSAFGTAGNTGELFF. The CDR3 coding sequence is TGTGCCAGCAGTGCCTTCGGGACTGCCGGGAACACCGGGGAGCTGTTTTTT.

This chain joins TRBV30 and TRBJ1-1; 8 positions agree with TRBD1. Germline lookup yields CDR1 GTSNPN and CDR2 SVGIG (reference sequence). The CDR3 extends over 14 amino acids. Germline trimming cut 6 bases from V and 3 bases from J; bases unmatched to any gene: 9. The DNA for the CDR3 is TGTGCCTGCATTCCCCGACAGGGGCACACTGAAGCTTTCTTT. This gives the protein CACIPRQGHTEAFF.

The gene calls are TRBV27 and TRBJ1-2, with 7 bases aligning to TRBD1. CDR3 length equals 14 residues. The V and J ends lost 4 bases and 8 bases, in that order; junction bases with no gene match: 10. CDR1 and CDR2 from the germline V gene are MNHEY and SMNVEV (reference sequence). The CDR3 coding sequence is TGTGCCAGCAGTTCCGACAGGGCTCTAGGCGGCTACACCTTC. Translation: CASSSDRALGGYTF.

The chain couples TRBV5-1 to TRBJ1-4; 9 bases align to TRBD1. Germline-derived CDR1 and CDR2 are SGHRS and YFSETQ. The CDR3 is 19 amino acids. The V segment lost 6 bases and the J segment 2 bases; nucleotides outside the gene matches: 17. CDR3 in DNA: TGCGCCAGCACCCTGGAGGGTCTTATACAGGGGGCCACTAATGAAAAACTGTTTTTT. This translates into CASTLEGLIQGATNEKLFF.

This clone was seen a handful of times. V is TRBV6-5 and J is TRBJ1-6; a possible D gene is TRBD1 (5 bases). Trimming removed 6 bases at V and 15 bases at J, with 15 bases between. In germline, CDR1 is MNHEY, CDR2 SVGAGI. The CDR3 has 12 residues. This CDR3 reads CASRPQGRGLHF. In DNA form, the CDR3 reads TGTGCCAGCAGACCGCAGGGAAGGGGCCTCCACTTT.

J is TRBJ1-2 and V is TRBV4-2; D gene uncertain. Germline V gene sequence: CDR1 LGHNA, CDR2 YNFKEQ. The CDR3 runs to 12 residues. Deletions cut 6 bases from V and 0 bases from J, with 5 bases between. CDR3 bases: TGTGCCAGCAGTTTTACTAACTATGGCTACACCTTC. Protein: CASSFTNYGYTF.

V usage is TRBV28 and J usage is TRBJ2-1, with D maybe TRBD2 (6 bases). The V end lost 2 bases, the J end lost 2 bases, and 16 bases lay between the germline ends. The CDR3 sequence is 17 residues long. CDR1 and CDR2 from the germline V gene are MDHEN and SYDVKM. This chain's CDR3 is CASSLTRTTRTYNEQFF. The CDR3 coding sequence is TGTGCCAGCAGTTTAACCAGGACTACACGTACCTACAATGAGCAGTTCTTC.